The 32 T cell receptor beta chains below come from one sample, sequenced in a study of shared clonotypes between healthy human individuals. Produced via immunoSEQ multiplex PCR; TCRdb's table is partial and in-frame only. The sample lists about 680,000 clones, less than 80% occurring once. Material: memory CD4+ T cells sorted from blood. Subset reported: CD45RA-negative fraction. The source is a woman aged 25 to 39 in good health.

This clone was counted a few times. The rearrangement joins TRBV27 to TRBJ2-2; D ambiguous. V lost 5 bases and J lost 6, with 16 bases in between. The CDR3 totals 15 residues. Germline values: CDR1 MNHEY, CDR2 SMNVEV (reference sequence). The CDR3 DNA is TGTGCCAGCAGTCCTTACCGAGGACGGTCCGGGGAGCTGTTTTTT. Amino acid sequence: CASSPYRGRSGELFF.

V is TRBV11-2 and J is TRBJ2-2, with 10 bases aligning to TRBD1. CDR3 length: 14 residues. Germline V gene data show CDR1 as SGHAT and CDR2 as FQNNGV. J lost 7 bases, V lost 3 bases, and 2 bases had no gene match. CDR3 nucleotides: TGTGCCAGCAGCTTCCGGACAGGGGGCGGGGAGCTGTTTTTT. Encoded protein: CASSFRTGGGELFF. Full variable domain (missing parts from reference TRBV11-2 and TRBJ2-2): EAGVAQSPRYKIIEKRQSVAFWCNPISGHATLYWYQQILGQGPKLLIQFQNNGVVDDSQLPKDRFSAERLKGVDSTLKIQPAKLEDSAVYLCASSFRTGGGELFFGEGSRLTVL.

The chain uses TRBV7-2 and TRBJ2-3; D is unclear. Trimming took 4 bases from V and 9 from J, leaving 17 bases between them. The germline gives CDR1 SGHTA, CDR2 FQGNSA. CDR3 size: 14 residues. CDR3 protein: CASSSSTTPETQYF. The CDR3 DNA follows: TGTGCCAGCAGCTCATCGACCACCCCCGAGACGCAGTATTTT.

With regard to this clone: The sample carries other DNA sequences with the same CDR3. This chain uses TRBV28 with TRBJ1-2, with 7 bases matching TRBD1. This CDR3 has 14 amino acids. Germline V gene sequence: CDR1 MDHEN, CDR2 SYDVKM. V was pared by 1 base and J by 5 bases, with 4 bases of the junction left unmatched. CDR3: CASSLLGQLYGYTF. CDR3 bases: TGTGCCAGCAGTTTATTGGGACAGTTATATGGCTACACCTTC.

This clone has more than one count but fewer than ten. V is TRBV7-9 and J is TRBJ1-4, with D possibly matching TRBD1 (5 bases). Germline assignment: CDR1 SEHNR and CDR2 FQNEAQ (reference sequence). The CDR3 is 16 amino acids. V gave up 6 bases and J gave up 6 bases, with 20 bases separating them. The CDR3 DNA reads TGTGCCAGCAGTCAAGTCGTAGGGGTGGGTGATGAAAAACTGTTTTTT. Amino acid sequence: CASSQVVGVGDEKLFF. Complete variable domain (other parts from reference TRBV7-9 and TRBJ1-4): DTGVSQNPRHKITKRGQNVTFRCDPISEHNRLYWYRQTLGQGPEFLTYFQNEAQLEKSRLLSDRFSAERPKGSFSTLEIQRTEQGDSAMYLCASSQVVGVGDEKLFFGSGTQLSVL.

J is TRBJ1-1 and V is TRBV6-5; D gene unclear. The ends were cut back, 0 bases at V and 5 bases at J, with 13 bases in the middle. The germline gives CDR1 MNHEY, CDR2 SVGAGI. The CDR3 has 15 amino acids. In DNA, the CDR3 is TGTGCCAGCAGTTACTCCCCCCTGCATGGGACTGAAGCTTTCTTT. This gives the protein CASSYSPLHGTEAFF.

The rearrangement joins TRBV14 to TRBJ2-7; D possibly matches TRBD1 or TRBD2 (7 bases each). V was shortened by 1 base and J by 6 bases, with 13 bases between the two germline ends. Germline V CDR1 and CDR2: SGHDN, FVKESK. The CDR3 is 14 amino acids. The CDR3 reads CASSQAGGASEQYF. The CDR3 nucleotides are TGTGCCAGCAGCCAAGCAGGGGGGGCTTCCGAGCAGTACTTC.

This chain uses TRBV7-7 with TRBJ2-3, with D hard to call. This CDR3 has 13 amino acids. Between the trimmed V and J ends, which lost 1 base and 5 bases, there was a span of 7 bases. From germline, CDR1 is SSHAT and CDR2 FNYEAQ (reference sequence). The CDR3 sequence: CASSLGVGDTQYF. The CDR3 DNA reads as TGTGCCAGCAGCTTAGGGGTTGGAGATACGCAGTATTTT.

The gene calls are TRBV27 and TRBJ1-1; possible D gene TRBD1, 6 bases. Germline CDR1 MNHEY, CDR2 SMNVEV (reference sequence). The V end was cut by 5 bases, the J end by 1 base, with 14 bases between. The CDR3 length is 15 residues. CDR3 in DNA: TGTGCCAGCAGTCGCGCATCGACAGGGAACACTGAAGCTTTCTTT. Protein: CASSRASTGNTEAFF.

The chain couples TRBV28 to TRBJ2-3, with TRBD2 matching 7 bases. Per the germline V gene, CDR1 is MDHEN and CDR2 is SYDVKM. This CDR3 has 14 amino acids. V dropped 6 bases and J dropped 0; count of bases not matched to a gene: 3. The CDR3 protein is CASRTGGSTDTQYF. The CDR3 nucleotides read TGTGCCAGCAGGACGGGAGGCAGCACAGATACGCAGTATTTT.

The chain uses TRBV28 and TRBJ1-1, with no clear D. Trimming took 2 bases from V and 13 from J, leaving 17 bases between them. Germline CDR1 and CDR2: MDHEN and SYDVKM. The CDR3 loop spans 13 amino acids. The CDR3 here is CASSLLLELGFFF. The CDR3 DNA is TGTGCCAGCAGTTTACTCCTGGAACTTGGGTTTTTCTTT.

The gene calls are TRBV19 and TRBJ1-2, with TRBD1 as a possible D gene (5 bases). Looked up from germline, CDR1 is LNHDA and CDR2 is SQIVND (reference sequence). Between the trimmed V and J ends, which lost 1 base and 3 bases, there was a span of 15 bases. This CDR3 spans 16 amino acids. For the CDR3, the DNA is TGTGCCAGTAGTATAGGCCCCGCAGGGTTCGACTATGGCTACACCTTC. It specifies CASSIGPAGFDYGYTF.

J is TRBJ2-7 and V is TRBV15; TRBD1 matches 7 bases. V dropped 0 bases and J dropped 0; count of bases not matched to a gene: 2. The germline V gene encodes CDR1 LNHNV and CDR2 YYDKDF (reference sequence). The CDR3 loop spans 15 amino acids. This chain's CDR3 is CATSRDRGPSYEQYF. As DNA, the CDR3 is TGTGCCACCAGCAGAGATAGGGGGCCCTCCTACGAGCAGTACTTC.

There are a few counts of this clone. The chain links TRBV7-6 to TRBJ2-1, with no clear D. V was cut by 5 bases and J by 0 bases, with 11 bases left in between. Germline CDR1 and CDR2: SGHVS and FNYEAQ. This CDR3 has 15 residues. The chain's CDR3 is CASSQTSSSYNEQFF. The CDR3 bases are TGTGCCAGCAGCCAAACATCTAGCTCCTACAATGAGCAGTTCTTC.

The V and J genes are TRBV19 and TRBJ2-5; D possibly uses TRBD1 or TRBD2 (6 bases each). The CDR3 is made up of 17 amino acids. Germline V CDR1 and CDR2: LNHDA, SQIVND (reference sequence). Trimming stripped 2 bases from V and 5 bases from J, with 21 bases between. This CDR3 reads CASSIPRGFGGAETQYF. CDR3 nucleotide sequence: TGTGCCAGTAGTATACCGCGTGGGTTCGGGGGCGCGGAGACCCAGTACTTC. The full variable domain, in which reference TRBV19 and TRBJ2-5 provide the parts outside the CDR3, is DGGITQSPKYLFRKEGQNVTLSCEQNLNHDAMYWYRQDPGQGLRLIYYSQIVNDFQKGDIAEGYSVSREKKESFPLTVTSAQKNPTAFYLCASSIPRGFGGAETQYFGPGTRLLVL.

V gene TRBV2 combines with J gene TRBJ2-4; possibly TRBD2 for D (6 bases). Germline assignment: CDR1 SNHLY and CDR2 FYNNEI. V was cut by 3 bases and J by 3 bases, with 15 bases left in between. The CDR3 has 16 amino acids. CDR3 sequence: CASSEGGRGGKNIQYF. CDR3 DNA sequence: TGTGCCAGCAGTGAGGGAGGAAGGGGAGGCAAAAACATTCAGTACTTC.

The gene calls are TRBV29-1 and TRBJ2-3; weak D call: TRBD2 (6 bases). Trimming removed 2 bases from V and 0 bases from J, with 6 bases in between. This CDR3 region has 13 residues. Germline V lookup: CDR1 SQVTM, CDR2 ANQGSEA. The CDR3 is CSVERESTDTQYF. As DNA, the CDR3 is TGCAGCGTTGAACGGGAGAGCACAGATACGCAGTATTTT.

The chain combines TRBV9 with TRBJ2-7; D is ambiguous. The CDR3 loop spans 15 amino acids. Trimming stripped 2 bases from V and 2 bases from J, with 14 bases between. Germline CDR1 reads SGDLS; CDR2 reads YYNGEE. The CDR3 coding sequence is TGTGCCAGCAGCGTCGCTTTACAGCCTACCTACGAGCAGTACTTC. This codes for CASSVALQPTYEQYF.

This clone was seen a few times. This sample includes further DNA sequences coding for the same CDR3. The V call is TRBV19, the J call TRBJ2-1; 10 nucleotides align to TRBD2. V was clipped by 6 bases and J by 4 bases; unmatched bases: 3. Germline V gene lookup returns CDR1 LNHDA and CDR2 SQIVND (reference sequence). This CDR3 has 14 amino acids. CDR3 loop: CASRTSGSYNEQFF. CDR3 bases: TGTGCCAGTAGGACTAGCGGGTCTTACAATGAGCAGTTCTTC.

This clone was observed many times. The chain has TRBV29-1 and TRBJ1-5; D possibly corresponds to TRBD1 (6 bases). V was shortened by 4 bases and J by 5 bases, with 15 bases between the two germline ends. In germline, CDR1 is SQVTM, CDR2 ANQGSEA. The CDR3 is 14 residues long. CDR3 region: CSVAGGAQDQPQHF. CDR3 in DNA: TGCAGCGTTGCCGGGGGCGCCCAGGATCAGCCCCAGCATTTT.

This clone has more than one count but fewer than ten. The chain's CDR3 is CASSLQQGATGELFF. In DNA form, the CDR3 reads TGTGCCAGCAGCCTACAACAGGGGGCCACCGGGGAGCTGTTTTTT. This rearrangement joins TRBV7-8 to TRBJ2-2; 9 positions match TRBD1. Unmatched junction bases numbered 5, after V lost 5 bases and J lost 4 bases. CDR1 and CDR2 (germline): SGHVS, FQNEAQ. The length of the CDR3 is 15 residues.

The rearrangement uses TRBV6-1 and TRBJ1-1; 10 positions match TRBD1. CDR3 length: 15 residues. The ends lost 5 bases at V and 7 bases at J; junction bases unmatched: 10. CDR1 and CDR2 from the germline V gene are MNHNS and SASEGT. The CDR3 protein is CASSIGGDRGNEAFF. The CDR3 DNA is TGTGCCAGCAGTATCGGTGGGGACAGGGGAAATGAAGCTTTCTTT.

The CDR3 sequence: CAIKSASPKETQYF. CDR3 nucleotide sequence: TGTGCCATCAAGTCTGCGAGTCCGAAGGAGACCCAGTACTTC. The rearrangement uses TRBV10-3 and TRBJ2-5; unclear D gene. Germline assignment: CDR1 ENHRY and CDR2 SYGVKD. The CDR3 is 14 amino acids. The V end was cut by 7 bases, the J end by 5 bases, with 17 bases between.

The rearrangement links TRBV10-1 to TRBJ2-3; D possibly corresponds to TRBD2 (6 bases). CDR3 length: 14 residues. Germline V gene sequence: CDR1 WNHNN, CDR2 SYGVQD (reference sequence). The V end lost 2 bases, the J end lost 2 bases, and 8 bases lay between the germline ends. CDR3 sequence (DNA): TGCGCCAGCAGTGAGGCGGGACCCACAGATACGCAGTATTTT. It codes for CASSEAGPTDTQYF.

This chain links TRBV28 with TRBJ2-2, with 12 nucleotides matching TRBD1. The CDR3 contains 18 residues. Germline CDR1 MDHEN, CDR2 SYDVKM. J gave up 3 bases and V 7 bases, and 12 bases lay outside the gene matches. In DNA form, the CDR3 reads TGTGCCAGCACTCCCCGGGACAGGGGGCTTAAGGACACCGGGGAGCTGTTTTTT. This sequence encodes CASTPRDRGLKDTGELFF. Full variable domain (missing parts from reference TRBV28 and TRBJ2-2): DVKVTQSSRYLVKRTGEKVFLECVQDMDHENMFWYRQDPGLGLRLIYFSYDVKMKEKGDIPEGYSVSREKKERFSLILESASTNQTSMYLCASTPRDRGLKDTGELFFGEGSRLTVL.

This clone was counted many times. V gene TRBV19 combines with J gene TRBJ1-2; 8 bases are shared with TRBD1. The CDR3 extends over 15 amino acids. The germline gives CDR1 LNHDA, CDR2 SQIVND (reference sequence). V lost 4 bases to trimming and J lost 2 bases; unmatched junction nucleotides: 6. CDR3 in amino acids: CASSTTGARNYGYTF. CDR3 nucleotide sequence: TGTGCCAGTAGTACGACAGGGGCCAGGAACTATGGCTACACCTTC.

The chain has TRBV19 and TRBJ2-5; 11 nucleotides align to TRBD2. Looked up from germline, CDR1 is LNHDA and CDR2 is SQIVND (reference sequence). V shed 4 bases and J 4 bases; nucleotides not matched to a gene: 8. The CDR3 extends over 16 amino acids. The CDR3 region is CASSKLAGASPETQYF. The DNA for the CDR3 is TGTGCCAGTAGTAAACTAGCGGGAGCTTCCCCAGAGACCCAGTACTTC.

The V gene is TRBV2, the J gene TRBJ2-7; tentative D call: TRBD1 (7 bases). Trimming pared 7 bases from V and 5 bases from J, leaving 18 bases between. The CDR3 has 14 residues. Germline values: CDR1 SNHLY, CDR2 FYNNEI. CDR3 amino acids: CASTQGGAVHEQYF. DNA of the CDR3: TGTGCCAGCACTCAGGGGGGAGCGGTGCACGAGCAGTACTTC. The variable domain in full, with the rest retrieved from reference TRBV2 and TRBJ2-7, is EPEVTQTPSHQVTQMGQEVILRCVPISNHLYFYWYRQILGQKVEFLVSFYNNEISEKSEIFDDQFSVERPDGSNFTLKIRSTKLEDSAMYFCASTQGGAVHEQYFGPGTRLTVT.

This chain links TRBV27 with TRBJ2-3, with D unresolved. The length of the CDR3 is 13 residues. Trimming pared 5 bases from V and 3 bases from J, leaving 9 bases between. Per germline, CDR1 MNHEY and CDR2 SMNVEV (reference sequence). The CDR3 nucleotides read TGTGCCAGCAGTCGGGCTGGAACAGATACGCAGTATTTT. It is translated as CASSRAGTDTQYF.

The rearrangement uses TRBV7-8 and TRBJ2-2; TRBD2 matches 8 bases. This CDR3 comprises 15 residues. The J segment lost 7 bases and the V segment lost 3 bases, leaving 7 bases of the junction unmatched. Germline V gene sequence: CDR1 SGHVS, CDR2 FQNEAQ. The CDR3 nucleotides are TGTGCCAGCAGCTTGGCGGGAGGACCGGTCGGGGAGCTGTTTTTT. Protein sequence: CASSLAGGPVGELFF.

The V and J genes are TRBV7-6 and TRBJ1-4; 8 bases are shared with TRBD1. V gave up 4 bases and J gave up 0 bases; unmatched junction bases: 4. This CDR3 is 16 amino acids long. Per germline, CDR1 SGHVS and CDR2 FNYEAQ. The CDR3 spells CASSSGQGTTNEKLFF. DNA for the CDR3: TGTGCCAGCAGCTCAGGACAGGGTACAACTAATGAAAAACTGTTTTTT.

Notes on this clone: The junction does not match germline at one end; this may be a read error. In nucleotides, the CDR3 is TGTGCCAGCAGTTACCAGGGACTAGCGGGAGGGGAGACCCAGTACTTC. Amino acid sequence: CASSYQGLAGGETQYF. V usage is TRBV10-3 and J usage is TRBJ2-5, with 16 bases lining up with TRBD2. The CDR3 consists of 16 residues. The germline V gene has CDR1 ENHRY and CDR2 SYGVKD.